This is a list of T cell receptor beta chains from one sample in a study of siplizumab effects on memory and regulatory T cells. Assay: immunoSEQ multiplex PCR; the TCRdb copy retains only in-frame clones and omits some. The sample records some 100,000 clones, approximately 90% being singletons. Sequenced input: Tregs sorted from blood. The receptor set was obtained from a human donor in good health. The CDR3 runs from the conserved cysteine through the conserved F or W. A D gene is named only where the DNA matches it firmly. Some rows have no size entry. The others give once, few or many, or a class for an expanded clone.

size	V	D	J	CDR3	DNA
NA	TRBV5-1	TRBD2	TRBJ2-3	CASIRREGSGDTQYF	TGCGCCAGCATAAGGCGGGAGGGCAGTGGAGATACGCAGTATTTT
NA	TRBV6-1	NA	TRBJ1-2	CASSLVVNYGYTF	TGTGCCAGCAGCCTAGTGGTTAACTATGGCTACACCTTC
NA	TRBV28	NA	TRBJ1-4	CASTPGGVGNEKLFF	TGTGCCAGCACCCCGGGAGGGGTTGGAAATGAAAAACTGTTTTTT
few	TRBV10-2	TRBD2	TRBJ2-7	CASSDMPGLALYEQYF	TGCGCCAGCAGTGACATGCCGGGACTAGCGCTTTACGAGCAGTACTTC
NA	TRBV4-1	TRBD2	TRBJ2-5	CASSPEGLAGTETQYF	TGCGCCAGCAGCCCAGAAGGCCTAGCGGGAACCGAGACCCAGTACTTC
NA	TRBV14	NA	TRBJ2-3	CASSQELNKMTDTQYF	TGTGCCAGCAGCCAAGAACTTAACAAAATGACAGATACGCAGTATTTT
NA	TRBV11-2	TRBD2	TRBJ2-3	CASSLDGLADTDTQYF	TGTGCCAGCAGCTTAGACGGACTAGCTGACACAGATACGCAGTATTTT
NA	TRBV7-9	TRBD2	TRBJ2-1	CASSFELAGVSYNEQFF	TGTGCCAGCAGCTTTGAACTAGCGGGAGTTTCCTACAATGAGCAGTTCTTC
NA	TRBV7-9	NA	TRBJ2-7	CASSLGSGATYEQYF	TGTGCCAGCAGCTTAGGTTCAGGGGCAACTTACGAGCAGTACTTC
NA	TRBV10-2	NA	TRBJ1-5	CASSDGGNSNQPQHF	TGCGCCAGCAGTGACGGAGGAAATAGCAATCAGCCCCAGCATTTT
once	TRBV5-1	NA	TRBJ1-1	CASSLVMNTEAFF	TGCGCCAGCAGCTTGGTAATGAACACTGAAGCTTTCTTT
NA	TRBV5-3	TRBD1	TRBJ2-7	CASSADRGPSYEQYF	TGTGCCAGCAGCGCGGACAGGGGGCCCTCCTACGAGCAGTACTTC
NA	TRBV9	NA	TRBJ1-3	CASSVEPQHRAGNTIYF	TGTGCCAGCAGCGTAGAACCTCAACACAGGGCTGGAAACACCATATATTTT
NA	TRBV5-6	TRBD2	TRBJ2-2	CASSSSGRAYGELFF	TGTGCCAGCAGCTCTAGCGGGAGGGCCTACGGGGAGCTGTTTTTT
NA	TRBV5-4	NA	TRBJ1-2	CASSLATYGTF	TGTGCCAGCAGCTTGGCCACATATGGCACCTTC
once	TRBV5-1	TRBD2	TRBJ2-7	CASSLQSGSSYEQYF	TGCGCCAGCAGCCTTCAAAGCGGGAGCTCCTACGAGCAGTACTTC
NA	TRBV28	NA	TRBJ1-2	CASRFAGGWGYTF	TGTGCCAGCAGATTCGCGGGGGGTTGGGGCTACACCTTC
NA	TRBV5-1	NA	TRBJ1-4	CASSLGQGNEKLFF	TGCGCCAGCAGCTTGGGCCAGGGTAATGAAAAACTGTTTTTT
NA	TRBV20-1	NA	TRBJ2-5	CSAHPTETQYF	TGCAGTGCCCACCCTACAGAGACCCAGTACTTC
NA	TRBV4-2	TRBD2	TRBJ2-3	CASSQDLLGLAGEPITSTDTQYF	TGTGCCAGCAGCCAAGATCTTCTGGGACTAGCGGGAGAACCTATCACTAGCACAGATACGCAGTATTTT
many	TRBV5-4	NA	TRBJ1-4	CASSLEGPNEKLFF	TGTGCCAGCAGCTTGGAGGGGCCTAATGAAAAACTGTTTTTT
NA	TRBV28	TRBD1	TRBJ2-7	CASSSISGGRYEQYF	TGTGCCAGCAGTTCGATCTCAGGGGGTAGATACGAGCAGTACTTC
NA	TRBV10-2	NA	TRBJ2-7	CASSERANYEQYF	TGCGCCAGCAGTGAGAGGGCTAACTACGAGCAGTACTTC
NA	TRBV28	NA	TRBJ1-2	CASSFGTSNYGYTF	TGTGCCAGCAGTTTTGGTACAAGCAACTATGGCTACACCTTC
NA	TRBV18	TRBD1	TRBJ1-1	CASSPLTGRGTEAFF	TGTGCCAGCTCACCACTGACAGGGAGGGGCACTGAAGCTTTCTTT
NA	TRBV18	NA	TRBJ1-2	CASSPQPGINGYTF	TGTGCCAGCTCACCACAGCCAGGGATTAATGGCTACACCTTC
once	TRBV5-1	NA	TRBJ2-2	CASSLREFGELFF	TGCGCCAGCAGCTTGCGGGAGTTCGGGGAGCTGTTTTTT
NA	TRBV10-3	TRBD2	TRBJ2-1	CAIRGTSGMYNEQFF	TGTGCCATCAGAGGGACTAGCGGGATGTACAATGAGCAGTTCTTC
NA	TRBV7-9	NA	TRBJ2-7	CASSFQAGRSYEQYF	TGTGCCAGCAGCTTCCAGGCGGGGCGGTCCTACGAGCAGTACTTC